A selection of T cell receptor beta chains follows, all from one sample in a study of beta chain features in type 1 diabetes. The protocol was immunoSEQ multiplex PCR, while the TCRdb copy is restricted to in-frame clones and leaves out a portion. This sample has around 500,000 clones, with approximately 28% found just once. The sample consisted of naive CD4+ T cells from blood. These receptors all stem from a man between 18 and 29 years old in good health. Both conserved end residues are part of each CDR3. A D gene is named only where the DNA matches it firmly. Rows give clone size only sometimes, using once, few, many, or a class for an expanded clone.

TRBJ2-5 NA TRBD2 TRBV19 CASSIGGTSGRETQYF TGTGCCAGTAGTATCGGAGGGACTAGCGGGAGGGAGACCCAGTACTTC
TRBJ2-3 few NA TRBV7-3 CASSIKGTDTQYF TGTGCCAGCAGCATCAAAGGCACAGATACGCAGTATTTT
TRBJ2-5 NA NA TRBV5-1 CASSLDNFAQTQYF TGCGCCAGCAGCTTGGACAATTTCGCACAGACCCAGTACTTC
TRBJ1-2 few NA TRBV30 CAWSLGYGYTF TGTGCCTGGAGTCTAGGCTATGGCTACACCTTC
TRBJ1-1 NA NA TRBV21-1 CASIHRGLMNTEAFF TGTGCCAGCATCCACAGGGGACTTATGAACACTGAAGCTTTCTTT
TRBJ2-3 NA NA TRBV29-1 CSVGQLTDTQYF TGCAGCGTCGGACAGCTCACAGATACGCAGTATTTT
TRBJ2-7 NA NA TRBV29-1 CSAGNAYEQYF TGCAGCGCTGGGAATGCCTACGAGCAGTACTTC
TRBJ1-2 NA TRBD1 TRBV7-9 CASSPPGQTYGYTF TGTGCCAGCAGCCCGCCGGGACAGACTTATGGCTACACCTTC
TRBJ2-3 few TRBD2 TRBV30 CAWKWGTRVKDTQYF TGTGCCTGGAAGTGGGGGACTAGGGTGAAAGATACGCAGTATTTT
TRBJ2-2 NA NA TRBV29-1 CSVEDLAGTNTGELFF TGCAGCGTTGAAGATCTTGCGGGGACAAACACCGGGGAGCTGTTTTTT
TRBJ2-1 NA NA TRBV7-2 CASSLSRASYNEQFF TGTGCCAGCAGCTTGAGCAGGGCCTCCTACAATGAGCAGTTCTTC
TRBJ1-4 NA TRBD1 TRBV30 CAWSLQGNEKLFF TGTGCCTGGAGTTTACAGGGGAACGAAAAACTGTTTTTT
TRBJ2-1 NA TRBD1 TRBV6-6 CASSRGQGRIDEQFF TGTGCCAGCAGCCGAGGACAGGGTCGGATAGATGAGCAGTTCTTC
TRBJ2-5 few NA TRBV30 CAWRSQGGLLETQYF TGTGCCTGGAGATCCCAAGGGGGGTTGTTGGAGACCCAGTACTTC
TRBJ2-7 NA NA TRBV27 CASSRPGPTQQYF TGTGCCAGCAGTCGGCCAGGGCCTACGCAGCAGTACTTC
TRBJ1-2 NA NA TRBV11-2 CASSAENYGYTF TGTGCCAGCAGCGCGGAGAACTATGGCTACACCTTC
TRBJ2-5 NA TRBD1 TRBV18 CASSPPGQGGETQYF TGTGCCAGCTCACCACCGGGACAGGGCGGGGAGACCCAGTACTTC
TRBJ1-4 NA NA TRBV29-1 CSVAAQAATNEKLFF TGCAGCGTTGCGGCACAGGCGGCAACTAATGAAAAACTGTTTTTT
TRBJ2-7 NA NA TRBV7-2 CASSLSGPSSVGYF TGTGCCAGCAGCCTTTCGGGCCCCTCCAGCGTGGGGTACTTC
TRBJ2-1 few TRBD2 TRBV5-4 CASSPTSDYNEQFF TGTGCCAGCAGTCCGACTAGCGACTACAATGAGCAGTTCTTC
TRBJ2-3 once TRBD2 TRBV10-3 CAVAGEDTQYF TGTGCCGTTGCGGGAGAAGATACGCAGTATTTT
TRBJ2-7 few TRBD1 TRBV30 CAWDGQGAPYEQYF TGTGCCTGGGACGGACAGGGCGCACCCTACGAGCAGTACTTC
TRBJ2-5 NA NA TRBV19 CASGGGETQYF TGTGCCAGCGGAGGGGGAGAGACCCAGTACTTC
TRBJ1-1 NA NA TRBV30 CAWRDGSLTEAFF TGTGCCTGGAGAGACGGGTCTCTCACTGAAGCTTTCTTT
TRBJ1-3 NA TRBD1 TRBV30 CAWSPEDRGSGNTIYF TGTGCCTGGAGTCCCGAAGACAGGGGAAGTGGAAACACCATATATTTT
TRBJ1-5 NA TRBD1 TRBV29-1 CSVVAQGGNQPQHF TGCAGCGTTGTAGCGCAGGGGGGCAATCAGCCCCAGCATTTT
TRBJ2-7 NA NA TRBV15 CATSRAGGLYEQYF TGTGCCACCAGCAGGGCAGGGGGGCTCTACGAGCAGTACTTC
TRBJ2-7 NA NA TRBV15 CATSRVGTTLEQYF TGTGCCACCAGCAGAGTAGGGACCACCCTCGAGCAGTACTTC
TRBJ1-2 few TRBD1 TRBV7-9 CASSSPGGYGYTF TGTGCCAGCAGCTCCCCAGGGGGCTATGGCTACACCTTC
TRBJ2-3 NA TRBD2 TRBV6-5 CASSSGRAADTQYF TGTGCCAGCAGTAGCGGGAGGGCCGCGGATACGCAGTATTTT
TRBJ2-5 NA NA TRBV6-5 CASSYSISGPQETQYF TGTGCCAGCAGTTACTCGATTTCAGGCCCCCAAGAGACCCAGTACTTC
TRBJ2-3 NA NA TRBV27 CASSFYSTDTQYF TGTGCCAGCAGTTTCTACTCCACAGATACGCAGTATTTT
TRBJ2-5 NA NA TRBV29-1 CSATETKETQYF TGCAGCGCGACAGAAACTAAAGAGACCCAGTACTTC
TRBJ2-5 NA NA TRBV29-1 CSVEKTAQETQYF TGCAGCGTTGAAAAGACAGCACAAGAGACCCAGTACTTC
TRBJ2-5 few NA TRBV7-2 CASSRNQETQYF TGTGCCAGCAGCCGGAACCAAGAGACCCAGTACTTC
TRBJ1-4 few NA TRBV29-1 CSVWGPGEKLFF TGCAGCGTATGGGGCCCAGGGGAAAAACTGTTTTTT
TRBJ2-7 few NA TRBV15 CATSRGGGTVFYEQYF TGTGCCACCAGCAGGGGAGGGGGGACAGTCTTCTACGAGCAGTACTTC
TRBJ2-6 NA NA TRBV5-1 CASSPDGSSGANVLTF TGCGCCAGCAGCCCCGACGGGAGCTCTGGGGCCAACGTCCTGACTTTC
TRBJ2-7 NA NA TRBV30 CAWSVLRDTLMSYEQYF TGTGCCTGGAGTGTTTTGCGGGATACCTTAATGTCCTACGAGCAGTACTTC
TRBJ1-2 few NA TRBV7-2 CASSSQPNYGYTF TGTGCCAGCAGCTCCCAGCCTAACTATGGCTACACCTTC
TRBJ2-1 NA NA TRBV21-1 CASSKAKGNEQFF TGTGCCAGCAGCAAAGCTAAGGGCAATGAGCAGTTCTTC
TRBJ1-1 NA TRBD1 TRBV5-6 CASSFGQGLTEAFF TGTGCCAGCAGCTTTGGACAGGGGTTAACTGAAGCTTTCTTT
TRBJ2-7 few TRBD1 TRBV4-2 CASSQRESGQTTYEQYF TGTGCCAGCAGCCAAAGGGAATCGGGACAGACGACCTACGAGCAGTACTTC
TRBJ2-5 NA TRBD2 TRBV18 CASSPPGLAGQETQYF TGTGCCAGCTCACCACCGGGACTAGCGGGACAAGAGACCCAGTACTTC
TRBJ2-5 NA TRBD1 TRBV2 CASTGTGKETQYF TGTGCCAGCACCGGGACAGGGAAAGAGACCCAGTACTTC
TRBJ2-5 few NA TRBV29-1 CSAEGGPETQYF TGCAGCGCGGAGGGGGGCCCAGAGACCCAGTACTTC